This entry is about one TCR beta chain. There are 14 residues in the CDR3. Germline V gene sequence: CDR1 MNHEY, CDR2 SVGAGI. The V gene lost 4 bases and the J gene lost 4 bases, with 12 bases spanning the gap. The data were obtained in a study of identical twins. TCRdb reprocessed the 5' RACE reads via MiXCR and lists one record per CDR3 protein. The top ten hold roughly 15% of the sample, which has 200,000 to 250,000 distinct CDR3 sequences, roughly 7.1% seen once. The same specimen was also included in a second study, on T cells expressing NK-cell markers. Per that paper: Several experiments added an anti-gamma-delta TCR antibody to sort only alpha-beta TCR T cells. The study found these clonotypes also leading the CD3+CD56-NKG2C+ fraction in several donors.

Material for sequencing was CD8+ T cells sorted from blood. The sequence derives from a woman aged 18 to 35 in good health. The chain carries TRBV6-5 and TRBJ2-3; D might be TRBD2 (5 bases). Written as DNA, the CDR3 is TGTGCCAGCAGTTTCGACCCGAGGGCAGATACGCAGTATTTT. The encoded protein is CASSFDPRADTQYF.